A selection of T cell receptor beta chains follows, all from one sample in a study of beta chain features in type 1 diabetes. Clones were sequenced by immunoSEQ multiplex PCR, and TCRdb holds only the in-frame ones, with some missing. The sample carries around 260,000 clones, approximately 20% recorded once. The sequenced sample consisted of naive CD4+ T cells from blood. The source of these receptors is a woman aged 40 to 55 with type 1 diabetes. The CDR3 runs from the conserved cysteine through the conserved F or W. The D gene is left open where the match is weak. A clone size is listed for some rows: how often the clone was seen (once, few, many), or a class if it is expanded.

-	TRBV18	TRBJ1-2	-	TGTGCCAGCTCACCATTAAAGGGGACTAACTATGGCTACACCTTC	CASSPLKGTNYGYTF
-	TRBV5-4	TRBJ2-5	-	TGTGCCAGCAGCACCGGCGGGCCACGGGAAGCGACGAAGTACTTC	CASSTGGPREATKYF
-	TRBV6-5	TRBJ1-6	-	TGTGCCAGCAGTTACTTCAGGGAGGATTCACCCCTCCACTTT	CASSYFREDSPLHF
few	TRBV18	TRBJ1-2	TRBD1	TGTGCCAGCTCGCCTGACTGGTCGGACAGGGGAAATGGCTACACCTTC	CASSPDWSDRGNGYTF
few	TRBV7-2	TRBJ1-6	-	TGTGCCAGCAGCTTGGGCGGGAATTCACCCCTCCACTTT	CASSLGGNSPLHF
-	TRBV9	TRBJ1-6	TRBD1	TGTGCCAGCTCCGGGACAGGGGGTCCCTATGCCTATAATTCACCCCTCCACTTT	CASSGTGGPYAYNSPLHF
-	TRBV11-1	TRBJ2-1	-	TGTGCCAGCAGCCTTAGAGGGGAGGCGGAGCAGTTCTTC	CASSLRGEAEQFF
-	TRBV6-1	TRBJ2-5	-	TGTGCCAGCAGTGAACCCAGGGGGGAAGAGACCCAGTACTTC	CASSEPRGEETQYF
few	TRBV9	TRBJ2-3	-	TGTGCCAGCAGCGTGGCAGCAGATACGCAGTATTTT	CASSVAADTQYF
few	TRBV29-1	TRBJ1-3	-	TGCAGCGTTGCCGGGACAGGAAACACCATATATTTT	CSVAGTGNTIYF
-	TRBV10-3	TRBJ1-2	TRBD1	TGTGCCATCAGTGAGTCGGGGACAGGGACAGGCTACACCTTC	CAISESGTGTGYTF
-	TRBV28	TRBJ1-1	-	TGTGCCAGCAGTTTAAATCCAGGGGAGATCACTGAAGCTTTCTTT	CASSLNPGEITEAFF
few	TRBV7-3	TRBJ2-1	TRBD2	TGTGCCAGCAGCTTAGGGGCGGGAGTAAGGAATGAGCAGTTCTTC	CASSLGAGVRNEQFF
few	TRBV7-2	TRBJ2-7	TRBD2	TGTGCCAGCAGCTCTACTAGCGGTTACGAGCAGTACTTC	CASSSTSGYEQYF
-	TRBV29-1	TRBJ1-1	-	TGCAGCGTCGAAGGGCGGCTCAACACTGAAGCTTTCTTT	CSVEGRLNTEAFF
-	TRBV10-3	TRBJ2-5	TRBD1	TGTGCCGCCGGGACAGTGGGGGAGACCCAGTACTTC	CAAGTVGETQYF
few	TRBV18	TRBJ2-7	TRBD1	TGTGCCAGCTCACCACTGGGACAGGGCTACGAGCAGTACTTC	CASSPLGQGYEQYF
few	TRBV28	TRBJ1-1	-	TGTGCCAGCAGTCAGATGGCCCTAGGAAGGGGAGCTTTCTTT	CASSQMALGRGAFF
few	TRBV29-1	TRBJ1-6	TRBD1	TGCAGCGTTGGACAGGGCCATAATTCACCCCTCCACTTT	CSVGQGHNSPLHF
few	TRBV30	TRBJ2-7	TRBD2	TGTGCCTGGGCACCCTTACCTGGACTAGCGGGAGGTAGGGCCTACGAGCAGTACTTC	CAWAPLPGLAGGRAYEQYF
once	TRBV5-1	TRBJ2-1	TRBD1	TGCGCCAGCAGCTTGGCCGGGGGGACAGGGGGTTTTGAGACCTACAATGAGCAGTTCTTC	CASSLAGGTGGFETYNEQFF
-	TRBV2	TRBJ2-1	TRBD2	TGTGCCAGCAGGGGGACTAGCGGGAGTTTCAATGAGCAGTTCTTC	CASRGTSGSFNEQFF
few	TRBV4-2	TRBJ1-5	TRBD1	TGTGCCAGCAGCCAAGAAGGACAGGGGAACAATCAGCCCCAGCATTTT	CASSQEGQGNNQPQHF
-	TRBV7-8	TRBJ2-7	TRBD2	TGTGCCAGCAGCTTAGCGGTACTAGCGGAGGATTACGAGCAGTACTTC	CASSLAVLAEDYEQYF
-	TRBV10-3	TRBJ1-1	-	TGTGCCATCAGCACAGGGCCCACTGAAGCTTTCTTT	CAISTGPTEAFF
few	TRBV7-2	TRBJ2-5	-	TGTGCCAGCAGTCGTGACAGGCAGGAGACCCAGTACTTC	CASSRDRQETQYF
-	TRBV29-1	TRBJ2-1	-	TGCAGCGTTGGGGGCGGGACCTCCTACAATGAGCAGTTCTTC	CSVGGGTSYNEQFF
-	TRBV6-1	TRBJ1-1	-	TGTGCCAGCGAACCGTGGCCGAGGACTGAAGCTTTCTTT	CASEPWPRTEAFF